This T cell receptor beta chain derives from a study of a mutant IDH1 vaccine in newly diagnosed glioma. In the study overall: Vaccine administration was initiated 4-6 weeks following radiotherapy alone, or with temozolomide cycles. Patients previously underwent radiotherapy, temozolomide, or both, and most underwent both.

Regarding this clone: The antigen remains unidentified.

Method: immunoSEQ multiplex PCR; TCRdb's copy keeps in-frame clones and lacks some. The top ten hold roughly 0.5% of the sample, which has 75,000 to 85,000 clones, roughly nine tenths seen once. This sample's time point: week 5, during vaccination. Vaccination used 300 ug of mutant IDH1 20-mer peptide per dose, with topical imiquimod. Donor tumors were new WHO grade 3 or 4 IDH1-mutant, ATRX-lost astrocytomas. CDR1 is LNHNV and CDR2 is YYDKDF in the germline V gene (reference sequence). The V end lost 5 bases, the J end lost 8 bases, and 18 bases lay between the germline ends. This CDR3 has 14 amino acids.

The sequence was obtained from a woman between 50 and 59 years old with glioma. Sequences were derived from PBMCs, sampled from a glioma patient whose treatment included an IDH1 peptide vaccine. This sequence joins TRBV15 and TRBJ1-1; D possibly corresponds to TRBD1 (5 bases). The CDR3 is CATSPSWGEVEAFF. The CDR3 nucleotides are TGTGCCACCAGCCCCTCCTGGGGGGAGGTGGAAGCTTTCTTT.